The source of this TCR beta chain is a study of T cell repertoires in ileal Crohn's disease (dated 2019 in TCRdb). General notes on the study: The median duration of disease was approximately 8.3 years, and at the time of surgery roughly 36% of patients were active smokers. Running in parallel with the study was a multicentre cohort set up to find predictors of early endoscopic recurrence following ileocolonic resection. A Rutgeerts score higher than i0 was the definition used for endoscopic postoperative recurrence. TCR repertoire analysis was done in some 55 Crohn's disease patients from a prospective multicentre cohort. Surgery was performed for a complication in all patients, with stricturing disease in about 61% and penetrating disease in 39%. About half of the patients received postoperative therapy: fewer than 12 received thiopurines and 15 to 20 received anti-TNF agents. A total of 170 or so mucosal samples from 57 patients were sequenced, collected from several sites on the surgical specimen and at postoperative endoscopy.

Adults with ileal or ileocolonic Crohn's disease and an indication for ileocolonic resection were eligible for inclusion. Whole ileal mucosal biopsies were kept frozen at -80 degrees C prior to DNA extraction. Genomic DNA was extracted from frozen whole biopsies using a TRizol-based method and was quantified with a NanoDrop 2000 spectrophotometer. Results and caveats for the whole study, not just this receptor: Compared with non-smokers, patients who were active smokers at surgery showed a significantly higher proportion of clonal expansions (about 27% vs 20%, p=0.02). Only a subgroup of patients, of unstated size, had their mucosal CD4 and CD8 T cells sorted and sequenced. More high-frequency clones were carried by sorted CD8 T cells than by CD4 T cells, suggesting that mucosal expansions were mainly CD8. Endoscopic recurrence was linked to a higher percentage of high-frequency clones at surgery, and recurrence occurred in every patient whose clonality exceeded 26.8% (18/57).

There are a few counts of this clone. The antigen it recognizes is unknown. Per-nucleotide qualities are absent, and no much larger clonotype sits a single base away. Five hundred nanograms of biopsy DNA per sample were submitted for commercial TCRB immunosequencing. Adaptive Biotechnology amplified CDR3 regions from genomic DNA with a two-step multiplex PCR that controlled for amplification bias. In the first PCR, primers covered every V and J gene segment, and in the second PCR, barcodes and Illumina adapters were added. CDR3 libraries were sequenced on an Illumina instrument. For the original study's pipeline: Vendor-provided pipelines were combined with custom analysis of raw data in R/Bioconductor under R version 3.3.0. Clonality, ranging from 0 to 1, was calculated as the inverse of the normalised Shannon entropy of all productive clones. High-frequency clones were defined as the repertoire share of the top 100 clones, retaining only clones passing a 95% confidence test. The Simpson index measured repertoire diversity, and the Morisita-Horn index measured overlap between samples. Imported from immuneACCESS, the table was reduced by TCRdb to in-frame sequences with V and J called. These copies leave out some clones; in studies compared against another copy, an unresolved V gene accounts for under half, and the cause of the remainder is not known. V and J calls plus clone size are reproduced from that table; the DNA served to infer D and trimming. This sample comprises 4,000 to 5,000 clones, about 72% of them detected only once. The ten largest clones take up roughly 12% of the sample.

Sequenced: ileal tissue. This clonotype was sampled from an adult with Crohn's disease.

At the DNA level, the sequence is TGTGCCAGCAGTCCAACTATGAACACTGAAGCTTTCTTT. It translates as CASSPTMNTEAFF. The chain is encoded by TRBV28 joined to TRBJ1-1; no D segment can be confidently identified. V drops 5 bases and J drops 0 bases, leaving 7 bases in between. Looking up the germline V gene yields CDR1 MDHEN and CDR2 SYDVKM. From cysteine to phenylalanine, the CDR3 is 13 amino acids long. The DNA shown is the 39-base CDR3, in frame from base 1.